Below, 16 T cell receptor beta chains from the same sample are listed, as sequenced in a study of blood T cell repertoires in COVID-19. Profiled with immunoSEQ multiplex PCR; TCRdb holds only in-frame clones, not every one. Here the sample spans approximately 150,000 clones, over 75% being singletons. The sequenced material came from peripheral blood. All receptors derive from a human donor in a cohort sampled during active COVID-19.

V and J are TRBV9 and TRBJ2-2; D unclear. The CDR3 totals 14 residues. V lost 4 bases and J 2 bases, leaving 9 bases between the germline ends. Germline CDR1 and CDR2: SGDLS and YYNGEE. The CDR3 region has the DNA TGTGCCAGCAGCTCCCGGAGTAACACCGGGGAGCTGTTTTTT. It encodes CASSSRSNTGELFF. The full variable domain, completed using reference TRBV9 and TRBJ2-2, is DSGVTQTPKHLITATGQRVTLRCSPRSGDLSVYWYQQSLDQGLQFLIQYYNGEERAKGNILERFSAQQFPDLHSELNLSSLELGDSALYFCASSSRSNTGELFFGEGSRLTVL.

This chain connects TRBV15 to TRBJ1-4, with 9 bases identical to TRBD1. CDR1 and CDR2 (germline): LNHNV, YYDKDF (reference sequence). This CDR3 contains 15 residues. V was clipped by 2 bases and J by 8 bases; unmatched bases: 6. CDR3 coding DNA: TGTGCCACCAGCAGAACAGGGGGCTTAGACGAAAAACTGTTTTTT. It encodes CATSRTGGLDEKLFF.

The chain joins TRBV6-5 to TRBJ2-1; D is perhaps TRBD2 (6 bases). Germline CDR1 reads MNHEY; CDR2 reads SVGAGI. The CDR3 spans 15 residues. Between the trimmed V and J ends, which lost 4 bases and 5 bases, there was a span of 15 bases. For the CDR3, the DNA is TGTGCCAGCAGTTTAGAGACCGGGGGTGACAATGAGCAGTTCTTC. This translates into CASSLETGGDNEQFF.

The V gene is TRBV7-2, the J gene TRBJ2-3, with 15 bases aligning to TRBD2. The CDR3 is 19 residues long. V lost 2 bases and J lost 8; bases outside the gene matches: 14. From germline, CDR1 is SGHTA and CDR2 FQGNSA. Here the CDR3 DNA reads TGTGCCAGCAGCTTATCGTCGACCGGACTAGCGGGGGGGACGGGTACGCAGTATTTT. Its translation is CASSLSSTGLAGGTGTQYF.

The CDR3 sequence is CSASDSGGARDTQYF. CDR3 coding DNA: TGCAGTGCTAGTGATAGCGGGGGGGCCAGAGATACGCAGTATTTT. V and J are TRBV20-1 and TRBJ2-3, with 11 positions matching TRBD2. Trimming cost V 3 bases and J 5 bases; bases outside gene matches: 7. CDR3 size: 15 residues. The germline CDR1 and CDR2 sequences are DFQATT and SNEGSKA (reference sequence).

This clone came up a few times. The chain joins TRBV6-2 or TRBV6-3 to TRBJ2-7; D possibly corresponds to TRBD1 (6 bases). CDR3 length equals 14 residues. Per germline, CDR1 MNHEY and CDR2 SVGEGT. V was shortened by 2 bases and J by 6 bases, with 14 bases between the two germline ends. The CDR3 DNA sequence: TGTGCCAGCAGTTACGTCGTCAGGGGTCTCGAGCAGTACTTC. It codes for CASSYVVRGLEQYF.

The genes are TRBV14 and TRBJ2-1; TRBD2 matches 13 bases. Germline CDR1 SGHDN, CDR2 FVKESK. The CDR3 runs 14 residues. With 5 bases clipped from V and 9 bases from J, the junction kept 4 bases outside the gene matches. The CDR3 bases are TGTGCCAGCAGCACCCGGACTAGCGGGGGTGAGCAGTTCTTC. It is translated as CASSTRTSGGEQFF.

The chain has TRBV11-2 and TRBJ1-5, with D tentatively TRBD1 (5 bases). CDR1 and CDR2 (germline): SGHAT, FQNNGV. The ends were cut back, 3 bases at V and 0 bases at J, with 9 bases in the middle. The CDR3 totals 15 residues. CDR3 nucleotides: TGTGCCAGCAGCTTCGGACACAATAGCAATCAGCCCCAGCATTTT. Translation gives CASSFGHNSNQPQHF.

Note on this clone: At one boundary the junction diverges from the germline segment, which might be a read error. The V and J genes are TRBV11-2 and TRBJ2-7, with D possibly being TRBD2 (6 bases). The CDR3 runs to 11 residues. Germline CDR1 reads SGHAT; CDR2 reads FQNNGV. This CDR3 reads CASSPSGSIHF. The CDR3 DNA is TGTGCCAGCAGCCCATCCGGGAGCATTCACTTC.

J is TRBJ1-6 and V is TRBV7-8; D is perhaps TRBD1 (6 bases). The V end lost 3 bases, the J end lost 3 bases, and 24 bases lay between the germline ends. In germline, CDR1 is SGHVS, CDR2 FQNEAQ. The CDR3 runs 20 residues. The CDR3 nucleotides are TGTGCCAGCAGCTTTCTATCTGGGTGGGACACGAAATTCTATAATTCACCCCTCCACTTT. Translation gives CASSFLSGWDTKFYNSPLHF.

The chain recombines TRBV7-2 with TRBJ1-3; D is uncertain. Trimming left V 10 bases short and J 0 bases short, with 13 bases between. The V gene's germline CDR1 is SGHTA and CDR2 FQGNSA. The CDR3 has 14 residues. This chain's CDR3 is CATRSGSSGNTIYF. The DNA of the CDR3 is TGTGCCACGCGCTCGGGGAGCTCTGGAAACACCATATATTTT. Filled out from reference TRBV7-2 and TRBJ1-3, the complete variable domain reads GAGVSQSPSNKVTEKGKDVELRCDPISGHTALYWYRQSLGQGLEFLIYFQGNSAPDKSGLPSDRFSAERTGGSVSTLTIQRTQQEDSAVYLCATRSGSSGNTIYFGEGSWLTVV.

The chain joins TRBV6-5 to TRBJ2-2; D unclear. This CDR3 is 15 amino acids long. The V gene lost 0 bases and the J gene lost 1 base, with 6 bases spanning the gap. Germline V gene data show CDR1 as MNHEY and CDR2 as SVGAGI. The CDR3 DNA sequence: TGTGCCAGCAGTTACTCGAGGCTGAACACCGGGGAGCTGTTTTTT. It yields the protein CASSYSRLNTGELFF.

The rearrangement links TRBV6-5 to TRBJ2-5; a weak D match, TRBD2 (5 bases). This CDR3 has 13 amino acids. Trimming removed 7 bases at V and 4 bases at J, with 13 bases between. Per germline, CDR1 MNHEY and CDR2 SVGAGI. CDR3 sequence (DNA): TGTGCCAGCACCCGGCAGGCGGGAGAGACCCAGTACTTC. Protein sequence: CASTRQAGETQYF.

The chain recombines TRBV10-3 with TRBJ1-2; TRBD1 might be the D (6 bases). CDR1 is ENHRY, CDR2 SYGVKD, per germline. The CDR3 sequence is 15 residues long. Trimming pared 0 bases from V and 2 bases from J, leaving 10 bases between. The CDR3 region has the DNA TGTGCCATCAGTGAGTCAACAGGGCTCAACTATGGCTACACCTTC. This encodes CAISESTGLNYGYTF.

The chain uses TRBV2 and TRBJ2-3; TRBD2 aligns across 7 bases. The CDR3 is 14 amino acids. Germline lookup yields CDR1 SNHLY and CDR2 FYNNEI. Losses at the gene ends were 1 base for V and 6 bases for J; bases not matched to a gene: 4. CDR3 amino acids: CASSEGRETDTQYF. CDR3 bases: TGTGCCAGCAGTGAAGGGCGGGAGACGGATACGCAGTATTTT.

The chain employs TRBV30 and TRBJ2-4; TRBD1 might be the D (6 bases). V lost 3 bases to trimming and J lost 0 bases, with 15 bases between them. CDR1 is GTSNPN, CDR2 SVGIG, per germline (reference sequence). CDR3 length: 16 amino acids. In nucleotides, the CDR3 is TGTGCCTGGAGCTCCGACAGGCTGCTAGCCAAAAACATTCAGTACTTC. It yields the protein CAWSSDRLLAKNIQYF.